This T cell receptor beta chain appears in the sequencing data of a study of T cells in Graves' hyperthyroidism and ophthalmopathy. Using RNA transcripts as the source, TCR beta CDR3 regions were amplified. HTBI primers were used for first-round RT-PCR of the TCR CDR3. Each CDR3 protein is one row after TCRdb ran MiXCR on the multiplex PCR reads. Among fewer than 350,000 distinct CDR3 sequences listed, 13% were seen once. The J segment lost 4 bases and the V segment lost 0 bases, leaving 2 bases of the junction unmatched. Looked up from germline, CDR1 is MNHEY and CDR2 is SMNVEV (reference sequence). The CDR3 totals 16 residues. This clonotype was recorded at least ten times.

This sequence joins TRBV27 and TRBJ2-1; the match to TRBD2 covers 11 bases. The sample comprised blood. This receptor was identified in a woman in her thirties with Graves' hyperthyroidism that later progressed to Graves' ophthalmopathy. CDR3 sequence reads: CASSLSPSGGYNEQFF. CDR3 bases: TGTGCCAGCAGTTTATCCCCTAGCGGGGGGTACAATGAGCAGTTCTTC.